This TCR beta chain was recovered during a study of T cells after yellow fever vaccination. Study-wide context: CD3, CD45RA, CCR7 and CD95 staining defined sorted EM, EMRA, CM and Tscm cells.

TCRdb re-called the 5' RACE reads with MiXCR, one entry per CDR3 protein. The sample lists tens of thousands of distinct CDR3 sequences; about 6.6% were seen once. The CDR3 totals 13 residues. Germline lookup yields CDR1 DFQATT and CDR2 SNEGSKA (reference sequence). The ends were cut back, 5 bases at V and 4 bases at J, with 14 bases in the middle. This clonotype was detected many times. Sequencing used PBMCs, either bulk or a sorted T-cell subset (CD4+, CD8+, memory, or dextramer-sorted; not recorded which), obtained on the day of the first yellow fever vaccination. V and J are TRBV20-1 and TRBJ2-5; D is perhaps TRBD1 (5 bases). The receptor comes from a young man who received the YFV17D yellow fever vaccine. The CDR3 loop is CSAPIQGGETQYF. The CDR3 DNA is TGCAGTGCTCCGATTCAGGGCGGAGAGACCCAGTACTTC.